A single T cell receptor beta chain is shown here with its context. Measured with immunoSEQ multiplex PCR; TCRdb has only the in-frame clones, and not every one. The sample records roughly 100,000 clones, over 75% being singletons. The data derive from a study of T cell responses to AZD1222 COVID-19 vaccine. There are 13 residues in the CDR3. The V end was cut by 0 bases, the J end by 2 bases, with 6 bases between. Germline-derived CDR1 and CDR2 are SGHRS and YFSETQ. The sequence was obtained from an adult in good health. V is TRBV5-1 and J is TRBJ2-7; D gene uncertain. This specimen consisted of peripheral blood, obtained on day 0 of AZD1222 vaccination. DNA for the CDR3: TGCGCCAGCAGCTTGGCAGTGACCTACGAGCAGTACTTC. Its translation: CASSLAVTYEQYF.